This T cell receptor (beta chain) is drawn from a study of T cells in Graves' hyperthyroidism and ophthalmopathy. Graves' hyperthyroidism qualified as stable when ophthalmopathy did not progress within 18 months. J gave up 9 bases and V 6 bases, and 6 bases lay outside the gene matches. Germline-derived CDR1 and CDR2 are MDHEN and SYDVKM. The CDR3 loop spans 13 amino acids. Study findings and constraints: The model forecast ophthalmopathy, anticipating it by a median around 6.5 months before onset.

Amplification targeted TCR beta CDR3 regions from RNA transcripts. The HTBI primer set served for first-round RT-PCR of the TCR CDR3. TCRdb re-analysed the multiplex PCR reads in MiXCR, keeping a single row per CDR3 protein. The sample has hundreds of thousands of distinct CDR3 sequences; around a third are singletons. Comment on this clonotype: What it binds is not known.

The chain couples TRBV28 to TRBJ1-5, with 9 bases matching TRBD1. The clonotype comes from a woman aged 40 to 50 with Graves' hyperthyroidism. Sequenced input: blood. In DNA form, the CDR3 reads TGTGCCAGCAGCCCGACAGGGGGAAGGCCCCAGCATTTT. This sequence encodes CASSPTGGRPQHF.